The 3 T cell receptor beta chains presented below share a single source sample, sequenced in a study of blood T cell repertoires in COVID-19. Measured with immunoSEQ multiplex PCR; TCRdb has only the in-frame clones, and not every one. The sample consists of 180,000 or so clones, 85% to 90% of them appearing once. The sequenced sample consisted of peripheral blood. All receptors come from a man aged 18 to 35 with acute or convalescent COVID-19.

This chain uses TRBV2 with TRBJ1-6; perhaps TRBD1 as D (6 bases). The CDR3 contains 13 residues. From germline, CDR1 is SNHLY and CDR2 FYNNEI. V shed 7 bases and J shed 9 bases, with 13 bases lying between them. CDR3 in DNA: TGTGCCAGCAAAGGAACAGGGACTTCACCCCTCCACTTT. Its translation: CASKGTGTSPLHF.

The CDR3 reads CASSLNHAGGSYEQYF. The CDR3 region has the DNA TGTGCCAGCAGCTTGAACCACGCAGGGGGTTCCTACGAGCAGTACTTC. This chain joins TRBV5-5 and TRBJ2-7, with 7 bases fitting TRBD1. Germline-derived CDR1 and CDR2 are SGHKS and YYEKEE (reference sequence). With 1 base clipped from V and 1 base from J, the junction kept 8 bases outside the gene matches. The CDR3 has 16 residues. The full variable domain, its missing parts supplied by reference TRBV5-5 and TRBJ2-7, is DAGVTQSPTHLIKTRGQQVTLRCSPISGHKSVSWYQQVLGQGPQFIFQYYEKEERGRGNFPDRFSARQFPNYSSELNVNALLLGDSALYLCASSLNHAGGSYEQYFGPGTRLTVT.

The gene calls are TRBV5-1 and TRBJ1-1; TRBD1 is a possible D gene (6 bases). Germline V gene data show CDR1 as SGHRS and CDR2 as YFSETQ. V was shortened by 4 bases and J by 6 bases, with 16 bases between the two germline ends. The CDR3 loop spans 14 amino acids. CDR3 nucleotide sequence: TGCGCCAGCAGCCTAAACCGACAGGTTGCTGAAGCTTTCTTT. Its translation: CASSLNRQVAEAFF.